What follows are 27 T cell receptor beta chains derived from one specimen sequenced in a study of circulating and synovial CD4+ cells in juvenile arthritis. Method: immunoSEQ multiplex PCR; TCRdb's copy keeps in-frame clones and lacks some. This table has about 16,000 clones, 90% to 95% appearing once. Sequencing was done on a sample of CD4+ T cells from blood. All receptors come from a human donor with juvenile idiopathic arthritis.

This chain joins TRBV10-3 and TRBJ1-3, with a weak D call TRBD1 (6 bases). With 10 bases removed from V and 0 bases from J, the gap between germline ends came to 16 bases. Germline V gene sequence: CDR1 ENHRY, CDR2 SYGVKD. CDR3 length equals 15 residues. The CDR3 is CASMIIGGSGNTIYF. The CDR3 nucleotides read TGTGCCAGCATGATAATAGGGGGCTCTGGAAACACCATATATTTT.

On this clone itself: One end of the junction does not line up with germline, which may come from a read error. Other nucleotide sequences in the sample specify the same CDR3. The J gene is TRBJ2-7, the V gene TRBV6-1; the match to TRBD1 covers 8 bases. The CDR3 consists of 14 residues. Germline V gene lookup returns CDR1 MNHNS and CDR2 SASEGT. CDR3 coding DNA: TGCGCCAGCAGCCGGGACAGGATGACCTACGAGCAGTACTTC. Amino acids: CASSRDRMTYEQYF.

This CDR3 reads CAIRTGGSYEQYF. CDR3 sequence (DNA): TGTGCCATCAGGACAGGGGGCTCCTACGAGCAGTACTTC. This sequence joins TRBV2 and TRBJ2-7; 10 nucleotides agree with TRBD1. The CDR3 length is 13 residues. The ends lost 10 bases at V and 0 bases at J; junction bases unmatched: 3. CDR1 and CDR2 from the germline V gene are SNHLY and FYNNEI.

Worth noting for this clone: The same CDR3 also results from other DNA sequences found in this sample. The rearrangement links TRBV7-9 to TRBJ1-5; no firm D call. The CDR3 has 15 amino acids. The ends were cut back, 3 bases at V and 7 bases at J, with 16 bases in the middle. Looked up from germline, CDR1 is SEHNR and CDR2 is FQNEAQ (reference sequence). CDR3 DNA: TGTGCCAGCAGCTTCTACGGGAGTGGTGAACAGCCCCAGCATTTT. Translating gives CASSFYGSGEQPQHF.

The V gene is TRBV6-6, the J gene TRBJ1-1; D might be TRBD1 (6 bases). Germline V gene lookup returns CDR1 MNHNY and CDR2 SVGAGI (reference sequence). The CDR3 is 14 residues long. V lost 7 bases to trimming and J lost 2 bases, with 14 bases between them. Here the CDR3 DNA reads TGTGCCAGCACCCCGACAGGATTAAACACTGAAGCTTTCTTT. As protein: CASTPTGLNTEAFF.

The rearrangement uses TRBV4-1 and TRBJ1-1, with 10 bases fitting TRBD1. The J segment lost 6 bases and the V segment lost 2 bases, leaving 12 bases of the junction unmatched. Germline V gene lookup returns CDR1 MGHRA and CDR2 YSYEKL. This CDR3 contains 17 residues. The CDR3 DNA reads as TGCGCCAGCAGCCAACTACGGCCGGGACAGGGGTTCCCTGAAGCTTTCTTT. Translated: CASSQLRPGQGFPEAFF.

This chain links TRBV29-1 with TRBJ1-2; a weak D match, TRBD1 (6 bases). Germline CDR1 reads SQVTM; CDR2 reads ANQGSEA. V was shortened by 4 bases and J by 3 bases, with 12 bases between the two germline ends. CDR3 length: 13 residues. CDR3 nucleotide sequence: TGCAGCGTTGCAGGGGTTCAGGACTATGGCTACACCTTC. Translation gives CSVAGVQDYGYTF.

A single count supports this clone. The rearrangement links TRBV28 to TRBJ1-2; D ambiguous. CDR3 size: 14 residues. Per the germline V gene, CDR1 is MDHEN and CDR2 is SYDVKM. Trimming removed 6 bases at V and 3 bases at J, with 14 bases between. The CDR3: CASRLAGHDYGYTF. In DNA form, the CDR3 reads TGTGCCAGCAGGTTGGCAGGCCACGACTATGGCTACACCTTC.

The chain carries TRBV19 and TRBJ1-1; 10 nucleotides match TRBD1. V lost 5 bases and J lost 11; bases outside the gene matches: 5. CDR1 is LNHDA and CDR2 is SQIVND in the germline V gene (reference sequence). The CDR3 runs to 12 residues. The CDR3 DNA is TGTGCCAGTAGTGATCGACAGGGGGCGGCTTTCTTT. The encoded protein is CASSDRQGAAFF.

This sequence joins TRBV7-3 and TRBJ2-7; maybe TRBD1 (5 bases). The CDR3 spans 15 residues. Germline V gene lookup returns CDR1 SGHTA and CDR2 FQGTGA. The V and J ends lost 1 base and 3 bases respectively, with 13 bases between them. The CDR3 nucleotides are TGTGCCAGCAGCTTAATCGGGTCCCAGGGCTACGAGCAGTACTTC. This translates into CASSLIGSQGYEQYF.

The chain is built from TRBV19 and TRBJ1-2; D might be TRBD1 (6 bases). The germline gives CDR1 LNHDA, CDR2 SQIVND (reference sequence). The ends were cut back, 3 bases at V and 7 bases at J, with 12 bases in the middle. The CDR3 runs 13 residues. The CDR3 nucleotides are TGTGCCAGTAGTATTCAGGGGCTGCCTGGCTACACCTTC. Translating gives CASSIQGLPGYTF.

The V and J genes are TRBV7-9 and TRBJ1-2, with 9 bases lining up with TRBD1. CDR3 length equals 16 residues. J was trimmed by 4 bases and V by 1 base; bases with no gene match: 7. Germline V gives CDR1 SEHNR, CDR2 FQNEAQ (reference sequence). The CDR3 DNA sequence: TGTGCCAGCAGCTTAGGGGGGACAGGGAGCGGCTATGGCTACACCTTC. Its translation is CASSLGGTGSGYGYTF.

On this clone itself: Distinct nucleotide sequences in the sample also encode this CDR3. This chain links TRBV4-3 with TRBJ1-6; D gene uncertain. CDR1 and CDR2 from the germline V gene are LGHNA and YSLEER. V shed 0 bases and J shed 5 bases, with 8 bases lying between them. This CDR3 has 15 residues. The CDR3 bases are TGCGCCAGCAGCCAAGAATACGGGAATAATTCACCCCTCCACTTT. Protein: CASSQEYGNNSPLHF.

V and J are TRBV7-2 and TRBJ2-7, with TRBD2 matching 11 bases. This CDR3 region has 16 residues. The V and J ends lost 3 bases and 2 bases, in that order; junction bases with no gene match: 6. Looked up from germline, CDR1 is SGHTA and CDR2 is FQGNSA. The CDR3 DNA sequence: TGTGCCAGCAGCTTGTCCGCGACTAGCGGGGCCTACGAGCAGTACTTC. This translates into CASSLSATSGAYEQYF.

This clone has only one observation. CDR3 in amino acids: CASSANYGTGRNTGELFF. CDR3 in DNA: TGTGCCAGCAGCGCAAATTACGGGACAGGGCGGAACACCGGGGAGCTGTTTTTT. The chain uses TRBV21-1 and TRBJ2-2; the D call TRBD1 from the table was never checked on the DNA. TRBV21-1 constitutes a pseudogene. The length of the CDR3 is 18 residues.

This sequence joins TRBV19 and TRBJ1-2, with D possibly matching TRBD1 (5 bases). There are 13 residues in the CDR3. In germline, CDR1 is LNHDA, CDR2 SQIVND (reference sequence). Deletions cut 5 bases from V and 8 bases from J, with 15 bases between. DNA of the CDR3: TGTGCCAGTAGTGGGGGACTCCTATACGGCTACACCTTC. Amino acid sequence: CASSGGLLYGYTF.

V gene TRBV27 combines with J gene TRBJ1-4, with unresolved D. Germline-derived CDR1 and CDR2 are MNHEY and SMNVEV (reference sequence). V dropped 3 bases and J dropped 1 base, with 9 bases sitting between them. The CDR3 runs to 15 residues. The CDR3 region is CASSFSGITNEKLFF. The DNA of the CDR3 is TGTGCCAGCAGTTTTTCCGGGATAACTAATGAAAAACTGTTTTTT.

This clone has just one count. CDR3 protein: CASSSRTGSKGYEQFF. The CDR3 DNA follows: TGTGCCAGCAGCTCCCGGACAGGGTCAAAGGGGTATGAGCAGTTCTTC. The chain employs TRBV7-8 and TRBJ2-1; TRBD1 aligns across 8 bases. The CDR3 loop spans 16 amino acids. Germline values: CDR1 SGHVS, CDR2 FQNEAQ. V lost 4 bases, J lost 8 bases, and 13 bases stayed unmatched.

The chain's CDR3 is CASSLAGGAWREQFF. In DNA form, the CDR3 reads TGTGCCAGCAGCTTGGCAGGAGGGGCTTGGCGGGAGCAGTTCTTC. The genes are TRBV5-6 and TRBJ2-1, with D tentatively TRBD2 (6 bases). Germline V gene data show CDR1 as SGHDT and CDR2 as YYEEEE. V was cut by 0 bases and J by 10 bases, with 17 bases left in between. This CDR3 spans 15 amino acids.

This clone is a singleton in its sample. The chain combines TRBV7-2 with TRBJ2-7; D is possibly TRBD2 (5 bases). V dropped 4 bases and J dropped 0 bases, with 19 bases sitting between them. Germline assignment: CDR1 SGHTA and CDR2 FQGNSA. This CDR3 is 17 amino acids long. CDR3 nucleotide sequence: TGTGCCAGCAGCTCCCCTCTAGGGCGGAGGAGCTCCTACGAGCAGTACTTC. Protein: CASSSPLGRRSSYEQYF.

This clone has just one count. The rearrangement uses TRBV9 and TRBJ1-5; D remains ambiguous. Germline CDR1 and CDR2: SGDLS and YYNGEE. V was cut by 3 bases and J by 7 bases, with 14 bases left in between. This CDR3 is 14 amino acids long. The DNA of the CDR3 is TGTGCCAGCAGCGCGCCGGGGTCGGGGCAGCCCCAGCATTTT. This codes for CASSAPGSGQPQHF.

This chain joins TRBV9 and TRBJ2-2; 9 nucleotides align to TRBD1. V shed 0 bases and J 4 bases; nucleotides not matched to a gene: 4. CDR1 is SGDLS, CDR2 YYNGEE, per germline. This CDR3 region has 16 residues. CDR3 amino acids: CASSVVGQGGTGELFF. DNA of the CDR3: TGTGCCAGCAGCGTAGTGGGACAGGGCGGCACCGGGGAGCTGTTTTTT.

V and J are TRBV5-1 and TRBJ1-5, with 7 positions matching TRBD1. CDR3 length: 15 amino acids. The J segment lost 0 bases and the V segment lost 2 bases, leaving 2 bases of the junction unmatched. Germline loops: CDR1 SGHRS, CDR2 YFSETQ. CDR3 bases: TGCGCCAGCAGCTTAAGGACAGGTAGCAATCAGCCCCAGCATTTT. Its translation: CASSLRTGSNQPQHF.

The J gene is TRBJ2-5, the V gene TRBV6-5; D unclear. V was shortened by 2 bases and J by 4 bases, with 5 bases between the two germline ends. Germline V gene data show CDR1 as MNHEY and CDR2 as SVGAGI. This CDR3 spans 12 amino acids. This CDR3 reads CASSYNRETQYF. Written as DNA, the CDR3 is TGTGCCAGCAGTTACAATAGAGAGACCCAGTACTTC.

The rearrangement joins TRBV11-3 to TRBJ2-7; TRBD2 agrees at 7 bases. The J segment lost 6 bases and the V segment lost 5 bases, leaving 13 bases of the junction unmatched. Germline V lookup: CDR1 SGHNT, CDR2 YENEEA. The CDR3 has 15 amino acids. Here the CDR3 reads CASSPREARRGEQYF. CDR3 DNA sequence: TGTGCCAGCAGCCCCCGGGAGGCCAGAAGGGGCGAGCAGTACTTC.

The chain uses TRBV7-2 and TRBJ1-4; 7 bases match TRBD1. In germline, CDR1 is SGHTA, CDR2 FQGNSA. V dropped 5 bases and J dropped 14; count of bases not matched to a gene: 8. This CDR3 has 12 amino acids. CDR3: CASSQGERNLFF. The CDR3 bases are TGTGCCAGCAGCCAGGGGGAGCGGAATCTGTTTTTT.

The CDR3 loop is CASGPTENTEAFF. The DNA for the CDR3 is TGTGCTAGTGGACCGACAGAGAACACTGAAGCTTTCTTT. The rearrangement links TRBV12-5 to TRBJ1-1, with D perhaps matching TRBD1 (5 bases). Trimming removed 6 bases from V and 1 base from J, with 9 bases in between. CDR1 and CDR2 (germline): LGHNT, FRNRAP. This CDR3 is built from 13 residues.